This TCR beta chain was identified during a study of PD-L1 blockade in urothelial cancer. The overall study: Atezolizumab 1,200 mg was given intravenously every 3 weeks, starting 2014. Each blood sample yielded a median of around 130,000 T cells.

CDR3 size: 14 residues. The germline gives CDR1 MNHEY, CDR2 SVGAGI. Trimming left V 6 bases short and J 6 bases short, with 17 bases between. Study outcomes and limitations: Better survival was predicted when blood TCR clonality before treatment fell below the median.

Comments on this clone: Its antigen is as yet unknown.

Time point defined: peripheral blood 6 weeks after treatment start. The protocol was immunoSEQ multiplex PCR, while the TCRdb copy is restricted to in-frame clones and leaves out a portion. The data show some 120,000 clones, more than 85% seen once. Specimen: PBMCs, collected around atezolizumab (anti-PD-L1) treatment. The TCR comes from a man aged 55 to 69 with urothelial cancer. This sequence joins TRBV6-5 and TRBJ1-2; D perhaps matches TRBD1 (6 bases). This chain's CDR3 is CASRPTGYLHGYTF. DNA of the CDR3: TGTGCCAGCAGGCCTACAGGGTATCTGCATGGCTACACCTTC.